The entry below describes one TCR beta chain. What it recognizes is unknown. The data were obtained in a study of T cell responses to AZD1222 COVID-19 vaccine. Study-level information: Second-dose intervals near 4 or 12 weeks were combined. Findings of the study overall: Regions left unmutated in variants are reportedly the target of nearly half of spike-specific TCRs. Baseline serology detected seropositivity in only a handful of AZD1222 recipients.

Sequencing was performed with immunoSEQ multiplex PCR; in TCRdb, only in-frame clones are kept and a portion is missing. The data hold about 130,000 clones, with 88% observed a single time. The V end lost 0 bases, the J end lost 3 bases, and 17 bases lay between the germline ends. This CDR3 region has 18 residues. Germline lookup yields CDR1 SGHVS and CDR2 FQNEAQ. The chain has TRBV7-8 and TRBJ2-2; D is uncertain. The source was peripheral blood, collected on day 0 of AZD1222 vaccination. This receptor was identified in an adult in good health. This CDR3 reads CASSLALRLPGDTGELFF. Here the CDR3 DNA reads TGTGCCAGCAGCTTAGCGCTGCGTCTCCCCGGTGACACCGGGGAGCTGTTTTTT.